The TCR beta chain under discussion was sequenced for a study of quantifying T cell responses using KT2 cells (dated by TCRdb to the late 2010s). Context from the whole study: RNA was DNase-treated and reverse transcribed with TCR alpha and beta constant-region primers, mostly using SuperScript III. PCR2 was run as a SYBR Green qPCR and stopped at a predetermined fluorescence threshold to avoid over-amplification. The efficiency of the T4 ligation step under optimum conditions was estimated to be greater than 9.5%.

To test the sensitivity and accuracy of the pipeline, known numbers of KT2, a T cell clone whose TCR had already been sequenced, were spiked into unfractionated PBMC. A range of KT2-to-PBMC ratios was set up by mixing KT2 cells into a fixed number of PBMC. The germline V gene specifies SGHTA as CDR1 and FQGNSA as CDR2. There are 14 amino acids in the CDR3, from cysteine to phenylalanine inclusive. Here the CDR3 DNA is all that survives: 42 bases in frame from base 1. Relative to germline, V is missing 5 bases and J is missing 3 bases, with 6 bases of the junction outside any gene match. Broader findings and caveats from the paper: This TCR sequencing study did not compare the pipeline side by side with other TCR sequencing techniques. Saturation was seen in the detection of KT2 sequences when very high numbers of KT2 cells were spiked in. KT2 sequences were detected down to the lowest spike-in tested, about one KT2 cell per 100,000 PBMC. A linear scaling of KT2 alpha and beta sequence counts with input KT2 cell number was observed over several orders of magnitude.

A note on this clonotype: It lacks a known antigen. No much larger clonotype is one base removed from it; base qualities were not supplied.

Libraries were made using UMI-ligation and nested PCR. A single-stranded oligonucleotide bearing the Illumina SP2 sequence and a UMI was ligated to the 3' end of the cDNA with T4 RNA ligase 1. PCR1 was run for about 4 cycles (98 degrees C for 15 s, 69 degrees C for 30 s, 72 degrees C for 40 s), and an equimolar mix of RC1.1 and RC1.2, covering TRBC1 and TRBC2, was used as the beta primer. Starting at PCR2, the TCR alpha and beta chains were handled separately, and sample indices and Illumina adaptors were added. The UMI comprised 12 random nucleotides, as two hexamers separated by a spacer, placed after an 8-base spacer. Libraries were sequenced on an Illumina MiSeq with v2 2x251 paired-end chemistry, typically about a dozen samples per run. To increase diversity, roughly 5-8% PhiX DNA was added to each sequencing library. Concerning the study's data processing: Raw reads were converted to FASTQ with bcl2fastq and demultiplexed by dual indices using Demultiplexor. V and J genes were assigned by Decombinator through tag matching that permitted a single base-pair mismatch. Using UMIs, Collapsinator corrected both sequencing errors and the frequency errors that come from PCR heterogeneity. CDR3Translator converted Decombinator identifiers into nucleotide sequence, translated that sequence into amino acids, and extracted CDR3 based on C- and N-terminal motifs. A cluster of KT2 sequences sharing one unique molecular identifier was counted as one distinct KT2 TCR. The raw public reads went through TCRdb reprocessing: fastp at Q25, MiXCR clone calling, in-frame beta chains kept. Rows with one shared CDR3 protein collapse into an entry with the most common genes and DNA. These V and J calls originate from TCRdb's pipeline instead of the authors' own analysis. This sample comprises tens of thousands of distinct CDR3 sequences, 10% of them detected only once. Together, the top ten hold more than 9.5% of the sample.

Sequencing used PBMCs spiked with cells of the T cell clone KT2. The chain is encoded by TRBV7-2 joined to TRBJ1-1; 7 bases in between match TRBD1. The TCR comes from a human donor. Read as DNA, the sequence is TGTGCCAGCAGCCTAAGGGGGCTCGACACTGAAGCTTTCTTT. Its protein product is CASSLRGLDTEAFF.